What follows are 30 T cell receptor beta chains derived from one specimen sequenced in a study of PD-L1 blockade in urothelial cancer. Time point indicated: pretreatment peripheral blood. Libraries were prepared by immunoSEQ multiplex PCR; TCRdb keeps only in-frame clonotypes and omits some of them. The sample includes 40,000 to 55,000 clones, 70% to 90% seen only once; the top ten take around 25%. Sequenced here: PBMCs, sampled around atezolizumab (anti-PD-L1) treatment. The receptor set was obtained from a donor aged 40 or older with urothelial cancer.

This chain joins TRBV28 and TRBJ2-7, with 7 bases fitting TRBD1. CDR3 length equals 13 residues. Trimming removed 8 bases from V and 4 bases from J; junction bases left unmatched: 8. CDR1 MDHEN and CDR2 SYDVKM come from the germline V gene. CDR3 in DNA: TGTGCCAGCGGCTTCGGGACAGTATACGAGCAGTACTTC. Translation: CASGFGTVYEQYF.

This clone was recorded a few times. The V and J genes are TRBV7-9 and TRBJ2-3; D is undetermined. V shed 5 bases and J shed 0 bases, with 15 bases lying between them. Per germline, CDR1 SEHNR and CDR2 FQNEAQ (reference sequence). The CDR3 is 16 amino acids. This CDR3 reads CASSPPLDISTDTQYF. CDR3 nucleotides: TGTGCCAGCAGCCCGCCGCTCGACATCAGCACAGATACGCAGTATTTT.

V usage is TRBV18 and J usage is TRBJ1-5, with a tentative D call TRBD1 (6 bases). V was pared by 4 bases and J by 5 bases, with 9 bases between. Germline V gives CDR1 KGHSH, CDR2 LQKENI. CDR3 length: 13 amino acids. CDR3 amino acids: CASSRGGDQPQHF. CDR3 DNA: TGTGCCAGCTCACGTGGGGGCGATCAGCCCCAGCATTTT.

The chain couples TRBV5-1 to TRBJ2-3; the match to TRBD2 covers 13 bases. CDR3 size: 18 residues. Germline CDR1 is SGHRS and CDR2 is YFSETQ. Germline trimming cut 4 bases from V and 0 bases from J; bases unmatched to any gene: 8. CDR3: CASSTGLAGAPSTDTQYF. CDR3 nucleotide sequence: TGCGCCAGCAGCACCGGACTAGCGGGAGCCCCTAGCACAGATACGCAGTATTTT.

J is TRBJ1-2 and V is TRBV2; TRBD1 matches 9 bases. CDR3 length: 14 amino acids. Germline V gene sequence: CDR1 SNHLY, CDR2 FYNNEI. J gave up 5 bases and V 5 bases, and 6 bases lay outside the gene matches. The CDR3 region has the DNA TGTGCCAGCAGTCAACAGGGGGCAGGGTATGGCTACACCTTC. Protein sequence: CASSQQGAGYGYTF.

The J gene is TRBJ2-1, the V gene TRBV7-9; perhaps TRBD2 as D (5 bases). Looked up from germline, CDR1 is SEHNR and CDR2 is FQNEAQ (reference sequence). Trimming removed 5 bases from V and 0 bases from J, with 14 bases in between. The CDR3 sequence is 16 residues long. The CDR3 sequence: CASSLSRRASYNEQFF. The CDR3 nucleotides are TGTGCCAGCAGCCTGTCTCGGCGGGCCTCCTACAATGAGCAGTTCTTC.

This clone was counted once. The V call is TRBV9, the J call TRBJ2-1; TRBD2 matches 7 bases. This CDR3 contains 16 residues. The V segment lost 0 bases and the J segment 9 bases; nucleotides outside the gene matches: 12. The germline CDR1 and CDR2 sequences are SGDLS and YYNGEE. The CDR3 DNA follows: TGTGCCAGCAGCGTAGCGGGGACTACCCCGTTGGGTGAGCAGTTCTTC. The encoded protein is CASSVAGTTPLGEQFF.

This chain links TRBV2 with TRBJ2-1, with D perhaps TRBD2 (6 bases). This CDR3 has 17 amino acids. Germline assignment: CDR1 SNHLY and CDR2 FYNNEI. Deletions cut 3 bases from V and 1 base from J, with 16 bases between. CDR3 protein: CASSDSPLAASYNEQFF. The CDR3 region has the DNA TGTGCCAGCAGTGATAGCCCCTTAGCGGCATCCTACAATGAGCAGTTCTTC.

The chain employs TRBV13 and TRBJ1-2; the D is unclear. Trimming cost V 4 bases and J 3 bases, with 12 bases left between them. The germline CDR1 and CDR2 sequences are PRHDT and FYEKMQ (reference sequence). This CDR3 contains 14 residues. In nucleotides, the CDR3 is TGTGCCAGCAGCTCGGACCAGCGGGACTATGGCTACACCTTC. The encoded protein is CASSSDQRDYGYTF.

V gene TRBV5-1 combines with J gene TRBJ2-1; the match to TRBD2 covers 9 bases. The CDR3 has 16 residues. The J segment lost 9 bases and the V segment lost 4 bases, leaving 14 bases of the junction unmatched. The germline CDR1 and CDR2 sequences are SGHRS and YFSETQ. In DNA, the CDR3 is TGCGCCAGCAGCCCCGTCCCGGCGGGAGGGGGATTTGAGCAGTTCTTC. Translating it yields CASSPVPAGGGFEQFF.

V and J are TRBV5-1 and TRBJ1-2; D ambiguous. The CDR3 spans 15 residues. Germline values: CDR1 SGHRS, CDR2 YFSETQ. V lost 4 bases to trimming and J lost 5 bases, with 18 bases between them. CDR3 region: CASSPGLIAGYGYTF. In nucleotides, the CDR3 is TGCGCCAGCAGCCCCGGACTGATCGCTGGGTATGGCTACACCTTC. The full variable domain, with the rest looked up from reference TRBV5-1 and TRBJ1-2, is KAGVTQTPRYLIKTRGQQVTLSCSPISGHRSVSWYQQTPGQGLQFLFEYFSETQRNKGNFPGRFSGRQFSNSRSEMNVSTLELGDSALYLCASSPGLIAGYGYTFGSGTRLTVV.

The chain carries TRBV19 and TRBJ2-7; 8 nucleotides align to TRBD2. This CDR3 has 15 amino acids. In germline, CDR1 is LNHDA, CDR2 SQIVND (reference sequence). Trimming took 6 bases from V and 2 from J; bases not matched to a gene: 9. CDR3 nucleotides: TGTGCCAGTAGCCGCCTCGGGGGGGAACCCTACGAGCAGTACTTC. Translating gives CASSRLGGEPYEQYF.

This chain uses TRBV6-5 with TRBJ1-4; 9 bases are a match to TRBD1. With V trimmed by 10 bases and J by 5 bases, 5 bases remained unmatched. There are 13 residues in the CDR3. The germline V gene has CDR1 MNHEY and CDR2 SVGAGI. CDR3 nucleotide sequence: TGTGCCACCCAGGGGACAGGGAATGAAAAACTGTTTTTT. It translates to CATQGTGNEKLFF.

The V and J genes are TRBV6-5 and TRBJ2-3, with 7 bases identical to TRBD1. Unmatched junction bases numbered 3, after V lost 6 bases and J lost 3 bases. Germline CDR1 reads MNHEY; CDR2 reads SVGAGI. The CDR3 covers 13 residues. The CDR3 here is CASREGATDTQYF. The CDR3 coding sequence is TGTGCCAGCAGAGAGGGGGCGACAGATACGCAGTATTTT.

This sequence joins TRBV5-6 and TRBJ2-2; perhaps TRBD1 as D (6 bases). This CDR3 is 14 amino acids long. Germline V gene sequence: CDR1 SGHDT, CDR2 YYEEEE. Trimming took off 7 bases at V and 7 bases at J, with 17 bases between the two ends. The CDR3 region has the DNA TGTGCCAGCCGTTGGGCAGGGGTGAGCGGGGAGCTGTTTTTT. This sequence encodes CASRWAGVSGELFF.

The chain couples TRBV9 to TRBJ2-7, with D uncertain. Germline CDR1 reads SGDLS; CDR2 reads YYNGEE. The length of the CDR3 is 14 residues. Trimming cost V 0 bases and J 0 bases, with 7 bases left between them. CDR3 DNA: TGTGCCAGCAGCGTAGCGCACAGCTCCTACGAGCAGTACTTC. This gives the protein CASSVAHSSYEQYF. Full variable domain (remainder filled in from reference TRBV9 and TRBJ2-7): DSGVTQTPKHLITATGQRVTLRCSPRSGDLSVYWYQQSLDQGLQFLIQYYNGEERAKGNILERFSAQQFPDLHSELNLSSLELGDSALYFCASSVAHSSYEQYFGPGTRLTVT.

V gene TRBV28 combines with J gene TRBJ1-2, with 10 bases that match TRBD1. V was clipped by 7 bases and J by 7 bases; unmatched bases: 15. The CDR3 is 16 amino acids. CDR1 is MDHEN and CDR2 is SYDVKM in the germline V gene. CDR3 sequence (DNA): TGTGCCAGCACCCCCGGGGGACAGGGGAGGATAGGTGGCTACACCTTC. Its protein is CASTPGGQGRIGGYTF.

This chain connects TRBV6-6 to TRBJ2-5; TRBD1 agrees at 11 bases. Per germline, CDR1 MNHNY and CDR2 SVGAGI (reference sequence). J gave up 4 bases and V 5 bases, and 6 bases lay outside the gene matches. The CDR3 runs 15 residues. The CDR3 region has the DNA TGTGCCAGCAGTCCCCGGACAGGGGGCGTAGAGACCCAGTACTTC. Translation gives CASSPRTGGVETQYF.

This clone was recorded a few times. For the CDR3, the DNA is TGTGCCAGCAGCTTACCCGGACTAGCGGGAGGCCGGGGTGAGCAGTTCTTC. Translation: CASSLPGLAGGRGEQFF. The J gene is TRBJ2-1, the V gene TRBV11-3; TRBD2 matches at 14 bases. The J segment lost 9 bases and the V segment lost 2 bases, leaving 9 bases of the junction unmatched. CDR1 and CDR2 from the germline V gene are SGHNT and YENEEA. The CDR3 has 17 residues.

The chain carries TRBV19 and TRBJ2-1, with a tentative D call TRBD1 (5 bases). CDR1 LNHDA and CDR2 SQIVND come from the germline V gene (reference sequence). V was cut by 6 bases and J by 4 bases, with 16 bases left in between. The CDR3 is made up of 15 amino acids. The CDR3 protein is CASRGQHDGYNEQFF. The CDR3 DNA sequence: TGTGCCAGTAGGGGGCAGCACGATGGGTACAATGAGCAGTTCTTC.

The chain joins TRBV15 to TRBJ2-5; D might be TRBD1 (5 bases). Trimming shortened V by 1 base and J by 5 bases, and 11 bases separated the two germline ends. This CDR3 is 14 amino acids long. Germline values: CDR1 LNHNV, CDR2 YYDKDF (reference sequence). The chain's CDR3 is CATSRGGGEETQYF. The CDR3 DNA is TGTGCCACCAGCAGAGGGGGCGGTGAGGAGACCCAGTACTTC.

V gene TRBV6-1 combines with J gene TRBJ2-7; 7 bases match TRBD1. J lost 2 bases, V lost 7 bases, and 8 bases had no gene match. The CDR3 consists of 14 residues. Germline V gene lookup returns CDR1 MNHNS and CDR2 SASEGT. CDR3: CASKTDRAPYEQYF. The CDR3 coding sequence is TGTGCCAGCAAGACCGACAGGGCACCCTACGAGCAGTACTTC.

As DNA, the CDR3 is TGTGCCAGCAGTCCCCGAGGGGGCCCGAACGTCGCCGGGGAGCTGTTTTTT. It encodes CASSPRGGPNVAGELFF. The gene calls are TRBV27 and TRBJ2-2; 7 bases match TRBD1. This CDR3 comprises 17 residues. The germline V gene has CDR1 MNHEY and CDR2 SMNVEV (reference sequence). V gave up 5 bases and J gave up 6 bases; unmatched junction bases: 15.

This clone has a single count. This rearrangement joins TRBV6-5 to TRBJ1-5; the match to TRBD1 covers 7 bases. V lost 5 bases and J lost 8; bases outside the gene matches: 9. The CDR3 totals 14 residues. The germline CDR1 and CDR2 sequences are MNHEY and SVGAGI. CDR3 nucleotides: TGTGCCAGCAGTACTAGTGGAGGGGGCAAGCCCCAGCATTTT. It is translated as CASSTSGGGKPQHF.

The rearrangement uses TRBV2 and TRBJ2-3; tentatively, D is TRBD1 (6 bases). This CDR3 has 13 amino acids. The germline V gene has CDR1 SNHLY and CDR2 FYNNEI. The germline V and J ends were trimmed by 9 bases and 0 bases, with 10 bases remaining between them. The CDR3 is CARRGISTDTQYF. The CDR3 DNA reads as TGTGCCAGAAGGGGGATTAGCACAGATACGCAGTATTTT.

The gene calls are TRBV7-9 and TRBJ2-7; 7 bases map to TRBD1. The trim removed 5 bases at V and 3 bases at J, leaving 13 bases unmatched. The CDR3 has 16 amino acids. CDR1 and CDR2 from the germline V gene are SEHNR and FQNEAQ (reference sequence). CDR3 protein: CASSLGLGDSFYEQYF. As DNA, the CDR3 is TGTGCCAGCAGCCTCGGATTGGGGGACAGCTTCTACGAGCAGTACTTC. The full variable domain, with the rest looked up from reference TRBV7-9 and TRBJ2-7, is DTGVSQNPRHKITKRGQNVTFRCDPISEHNRLYWYRQTLGQGPEFLTYFQNEAQLEKSRLLSDRFSAERPKGSFSTLEIQRTEQGDSAMYLCASSLGLGDSFYEQYFGPGTRLTVT.

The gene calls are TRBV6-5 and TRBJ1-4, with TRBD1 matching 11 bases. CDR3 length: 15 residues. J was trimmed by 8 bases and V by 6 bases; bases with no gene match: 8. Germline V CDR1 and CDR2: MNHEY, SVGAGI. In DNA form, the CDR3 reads TGTGCCAGCAGCCCCTGGACAGGGGGCGAGGAAAAACTGTTTTTT. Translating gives CASSPWTGGEEKLFF.

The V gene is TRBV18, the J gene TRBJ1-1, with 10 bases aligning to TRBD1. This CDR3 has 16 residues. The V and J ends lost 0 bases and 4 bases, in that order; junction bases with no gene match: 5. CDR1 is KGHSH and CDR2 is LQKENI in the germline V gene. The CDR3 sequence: CASSPPGRTGGTEAFF. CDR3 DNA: TGTGCCAGCTCACCACCGGGAAGGACAGGGGGCACTGAAGCTTTCTTT.

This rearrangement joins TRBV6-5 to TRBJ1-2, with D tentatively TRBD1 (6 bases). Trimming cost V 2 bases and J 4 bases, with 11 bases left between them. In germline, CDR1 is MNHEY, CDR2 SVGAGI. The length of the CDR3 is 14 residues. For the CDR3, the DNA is TGTGCCAGCAGTTACGGGGGGGGCCCCTATGGCTACACCTTC. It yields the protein CASSYGGGPYGYTF.

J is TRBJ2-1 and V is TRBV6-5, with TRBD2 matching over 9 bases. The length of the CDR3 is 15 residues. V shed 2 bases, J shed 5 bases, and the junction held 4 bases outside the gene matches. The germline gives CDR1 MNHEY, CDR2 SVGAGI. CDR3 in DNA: TGTGCCAGCAGTTACGTCGCTAGCGGGAACAATGAGCAGTTCTTC. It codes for CASSYVASGNNEQFF.